These 20 T cell receptor beta chains came from one sample sequenced in a study of T cell repertoires in cytomegalovirus infection. One entry per CDR3 protein, called by TCRdb with MiXCR from the reads. The sample yields a few hundred thousand distinct CDR3 sequences, more than 8% seen once. The sample was PBMCs. These receptors were taken from a human donor in good health (CMV status not recorded). Some clones in this sample may be carry-over from other donors' samples.

This clonotype has at least ten counts. The rearrangement links TRBV18 to TRBJ1-1; D not resolved. Trimming shortened V by 8 bases and J by 2 bases, and 9 bases separated the two germline ends. CDR3 length: 12 residues. Per the germline V gene, CDR1 is KGHSH and CDR2 is LQKENI. In DNA, the CDR3 is TGTGCCAGCGGCTACACAAACACTGAAGCTTTCTTT. It codes for CASGYTNTEAFF.

This clonotype has at least ten counts. This chain links TRBV7-2 with TRBJ2-5; TRBD2 agrees at 9 bases. CDR1 and CDR2 from the germline V gene are SGHTA and FQGNSA. Unmatched junction bases numbered 12, after V lost 5 bases and J lost 8 bases. The CDR3 runs to 15 residues. The CDR3 loop is CASSKPGLAGETQYF. DNA for the CDR3: TGTGCCAGCAGCAAACCGGGACTAGCCGGTGAAACCCAGTACTTC.

J is TRBJ1-1 and V is TRBV20-1; 9 bases fit TRBD1. This CDR3 contains 10 residues. Germline CDR1 reads DFQATT; CDR2 reads SNEGSKA (reference sequence). V was clipped by 6 bases and J by 11 bases; unmatched bases: 4. The CDR3 DNA reads as TGCAGTGCGGGGACAGGGAGGGCTTTCTTT. This codes for CSAGTGRAFF.

The chain couples TRBV7-4 to TRBJ2-3, with 13 bases aligning to TRBD2. CDR3 length: 17 amino acids. The ends lost 5 bases at V and 2 bases at J; junction bases unmatched: 7. Germline assignment: CDR1 SGHVT and CDR2 SQSDAQ. CDR3 residues: CASSLETSGGPTDTQYF. The CDR3 region has the DNA TGTGCCAGCAGCCTAGAGACTAGCGGGGGGCCCACAGATACGCAGTATTTT.

This clonotype was seen a handful of times. V usage is TRBV28 and J usage is TRBJ2-5; 7 positions match TRBD2. The CDR3 length is 15 residues. Per germline, CDR1 MDHEN and CDR2 SYDVKM. V shed 8 bases, J shed 3 bases, and the junction held 12 bases outside the gene matches. The CDR3 is CASVRGGGRKETQYF. The CDR3 DNA is TGTGCCAGCGTTAGAGGCGGGGGACGTAAAGAGACCCAGTACTTC. The entire variable domain, with the rest obtained from reference TRBV28 and TRBJ2-5, is as follows: DVKVTQSSRYLVKRTGEKVFLECVQDMDHENMFWYRQDPGLGLRLIYFSYDVKMKEKGDIPEGYSVSREKKERFSLILESASTNQTSMYLCASVRGGGRKETQYFGPGTRLLVL.

This clonotype was counted many times. The chain joins TRBV7-2 to TRBJ2-3; 7 nucleotides line up with TRBD2. CDR1 and CDR2 from the germline V gene are SGHTA and FQGNSA. This CDR3 comprises 14 residues. With 6 bases clipped from V and 1 base from J, the junction kept 4 bases outside the gene matches. The CDR3 nucleotides read TGTGCCAGCAGGCGGGGGAGGGGCACAGATACGCAGTATTTT. It translates to CASRRGRGTDTQYF.

This clonotype was observed once. V usage is TRBV4-1 and J usage is TRBJ1-2; D uncertain. The V end lost 4 bases, the J end lost 8 bases, and 20 bases lay between the germline ends. Looked up from germline, CDR1 is MGHRA and CDR2 is YSYEKL. The CDR3 is made up of 15 amino acids. The CDR3 bases are TGCGCCAGCAGCCCCCCAACGGGAGTCCCTCTGGGCTACACCTTC. It codes for CASSPPTGVPLGYTF.

This clonotype was observed at least ten times. The chain links TRBV7-2 to TRBJ2-7, with 9 bases fitting TRBD1. Germline V gene data show CDR1 as SGHTA and CDR2 as FQGNSA. The CDR3 is 16 residues long. The V and J ends lost 2 bases and 4 bases, in that order; junction bases with no gene match: 9. CDR3: CASSLLGTGIVYEQYF. The DNA of the CDR3 is TGTGCCAGCAGCTTACTTGGGACAGGGATTGTGTACGAGCAGTACTTC.

In this sample, this clonotype turned up many times. This chain connects TRBV6-6 to TRBJ2-7; D is perhaps TRBD2 (5 bases). CDR1 is MNHNY and CDR2 is SVGAGI in the germline V gene (reference sequence). The length of the CDR3 is 14 residues. V was clipped by 6 bases and J by 4 bases, with 16 bases between them. CDR3 DNA sequence: TGTGCCAGCAGATCTCCGGGGTTGGAATACGAGCAGTACTTC. As protein: CASRSPGLEYEQYF.

A note on this clonotype: A much larger clone sits a single nucleotide away, making a read error possible. The chain links TRBV28 to TRBJ2-7; 9 nucleotides agree with TRBD1. Trimming cost V 10 bases and J 3 bases; bases outside gene matches: 4. The V gene's germline CDR1 is MDHEN and CDR2 SYDVKM. CDR3 length equals 12 residues. The CDR3, as DNA: TGTGCCACCGGGACAGGGATCTACGAGCAGTACTTC. This translates into CATGTGIYEQYF.

This clonotype was recorded a few times. This rearrangement joins TRBV6-5 to TRBJ2-4, with no clear D. Trimming removed 0 bases from V and 0 bases from J, with 9 bases in between. This CDR3 is built from 16 residues. CDR1 is MNHEY, CDR2 SVGAGI, per germline. The CDR3 region has the DNA TGTGCCAGCAGTTACTCGAGGACGGTAGCCAAAAACATTCAGTACTTC. Its translation: CASSYSRTVAKNIQYF.

This clonotype ranks as medium-sized (0.01 to 0.1%). The chain combines TRBV7-2 with TRBJ2-4; D is undetermined. The CDR3 consists of 14 residues. Germline CDR1 is SGHTA and CDR2 is FQGNSA. V gave up 5 bases and J gave up 0 bases, with 8 bases separating them. The CDR3 DNA sequence: TGTGCCAGCAGCCCTCAGATAGCCAAAAACATTCAGTACTTC. Translating gives CASSPQIAKNIQYF.

This clonotype was counted at least ten times. V is TRBV10-3 and J is TRBJ1-1; 7 nucleotides match TRBD1. Germline trimming cut 5 bases from V and 2 bases from J; bases unmatched to any gene: 2. Germline CDR1 is ENHRY and CDR2 is SYGVKD. CDR3 length: 13 amino acids. In DNA, the CDR3 is TGTGCCATCAGTCAGGGGGACAACACTGAAGCTTTCTTT. Encoded protein: CAISQGDNTEAFF.

This chain links TRBV7-2 with TRBJ1-3; D not certain. Between the trimmed V and J ends, which lost 4 bases and 0 bases, there was a span of 7 bases. The CDR3 has 14 residues. Germline assignment: CDR1 SGHTA and CDR2 FQGNSA. CDR3 sequence reads: CASSSGVSGNTIYF. The CDR3 DNA reads TGTGCCAGCAGCTCTGGGGTCTCTGGAAACACCATATATTTT.

This clonotype was counted only a few times. The V gene is TRBV7-2, the J gene TRBJ1-6; a possible D gene is TRBD1 (5 bases). Germline CDR1 reads SGHTA; CDR2 reads FQGNSA. The ends were cut back, 6 bases at V and 2 bases at J, with 11 bases in the middle. The CDR3 runs 15 residues. CDR3 nucleotide sequence: TGTGCCAGCAGGAACCAGGGAACCTATAATTCACCCCTCCACTTT. Its translation is CASRNQGTYNSPLHF.

The chain joins TRBV27 to TRBJ2-1; no reliable D call. Germline V CDR1 and CDR2: MNHEY, SMNVEV (reference sequence). Trimming shortened V by 2 bases and J by 5 bases, and 10 bases separated the two germline ends. This CDR3 spans 14 amino acids. CDR3 sequence (DNA): TGTGCCAGCAGTTTACAAAACCCCCACAATGAGCAGTTCTTC. Translating gives CASSLQNPHNEQFF.

The V and J genes are TRBV12-5 and TRBJ1-1, with D uncertain. The CDR3 has 15 amino acids. Trimming shortened V by 5 bases and J by 1 base, and 14 bases separated the two germline ends. The germline V gene has CDR1 LGHNT and CDR2 FRNRAP. This CDR3 reads CASGIDYKRNTEAFF. Here the CDR3 DNA reads TGTGCTAGTGGTATTGACTACAAAAGGAACACTGAAGCTTTCTTT.

This rearrangement joins TRBV6-8 to TRBJ2-7, with a weak D call TRBD1 (5 bases). Germline-derived CDR1 and CDR2 are MNHGY and SAAAGT. The germline V and J ends were trimmed by 0 bases and 12 bases, with 15 bases remaining between them. The CDR3 runs to 13 residues. CDR3 amino acids: CASSYSSMDTRYF. The CDR3 bases are TGTGCCAGCAGTTACTCGAGTATGGACACCCGGTACTTC.

V and J are TRBV5-4 and TRBJ1-2; D unresolved. The germline CDR1 and CDR2 sequences are SGHNT and YYREEE (reference sequence). V was clipped by 4 bases and J by 14 bases, with 24 bases between them. The CDR3 has 14 residues. Here the CDR3 DNA reads TGTGCCAGCAGCCCATGGCCCCCAGTACCCCCACCGACCTTC. Translating gives CASSPWPPVPPPTF. The full variable domain, in which reference TRBV5-4 and TRBJ1-2 provide the parts outside the CDR3, is ETGVTQSPTHLIKTRGQQVTLRCSSQSGHNTVSWYQQALGQGPQFIFQYYREEENGRGNFPPRFSGLQFPNYSSELNVNALELDDSALYLCASSPWPPVPPPTFGSGTRLTVV.

This clonotype was counted between two and nine times. The chain employs TRBV6-1 and TRBJ2-3; the match to TRBD2 covers 12 bases. The trim removed 7 bases at V and 6 bases at J, leaving 8 bases unmatched. This CDR3 is built from 15 residues. From germline, CDR1 is MNHNS and CDR2 SASEGT. The CDR3 protein is CASTILAGGSDTQYF. Here the CDR3 DNA reads TGTGCCAGCACTATACTAGCGGGAGGTTCGGATACGCAGTATTTT.